This is a list of T cell receptor beta chains from one sample in a study of blood T cell repertoires in COVID-19. Assay used: immunoSEQ multiplex PCR; TCRdb lists only in-frame clones, some missing. The data hold around 150,000 clones, with about 80% observed a single time. The sequenced material came from peripheral blood. These receptor sequences come from a woman aged 60-75 years with acute or convalescent COVID-19. Both conserved end residues are part of each CDR3. The order of the fields is clone size, J gene, D gene, V gene, CDR3 DNA, CDR3 protein. D genes are given only for firm matches. Only some rows state a clone size, as once, few, many or a class for expanded clones.

clone size: once
J gene: TRBJ2-7
D gene: TRBD1
V gene: TRBV27
CDR3 DNA: TGTGCCAGCAGTTTAGGGACAGGGGGGACCTACGAGCAGTACTTC
CDR3 protein: CASSLGTGGTYEQYF

clone size: NA
J gene: TRBJ1-1
D gene: TRBD1
V gene: TRBV6-5
CDR3 DNA: TGTGCCAGCAGTAGACAGGGGTGGAACACTGAAGCTTTCTTT
CDR3 protein: CASSRQGWNTEAFF

clone size: once
J gene: TRBJ2-1
D gene: TRBD2
V gene: TRBV6-5
CDR3 DNA: TGTGCCAGCAAGCTAGCGGGAGGTTTCGATGAGCAGTTCTTC
CDR3 protein: CASKLAGGFDEQFF

clone size: NA
J gene: TRBJ2-7
D gene: TRBD2
V gene: TRBV18
CDR3 DNA: TGTGCCAGCTCACCGGGACTAGCGGGAGTTCTCGAGCAGTACTTC
CDR3 protein: CASSPGLAGVLEQYF

clone size: NA
J gene: TRBJ2-5
D gene: TRBD2
V gene: TRBV19
CDR3 DNA: TGTGCCAGTGGGGGACTAGTGGAAGAGACCCAGTACTTC
CDR3 protein: CASGGLVEETQYF

clone size: NA
J gene: TRBJ2-7
D gene: TRBD1
V gene: TRBV6-5
CDR3 DNA: TGTGCCAGCAGTTACTCGGGACAGGGGCTAGACTACGAGCAGTACTTC
CDR3 protein: CASSYSGQGLDYEQYF

clone size: NA
J gene: TRBJ2-2
D gene: TRBD2
V gene: TRBV10-3
CDR3 DNA: TGTGCCATCAGTGAGGCTGGACTAGCGGGAGTTACCGGGGAGCTGTTTTTT
CDR3 protein: CAISEAGLAGVTGELFF

clone size: NA
J gene: TRBJ1-6
D gene: NA
V gene: TRBV9
CDR3 DNA: TGTGCCAGCCGCGGGGGGGGGCGGTCACCCCTCCACTTT
CDR3 protein: CASRGGGRSPLHF

clone size: NA
J gene: TRBJ2-2
D gene: TRBD1
V gene: TRBV24-1
CDR3 DNA: TGTGCCACCCGGTCATGGGCAGGGGGCATCGGGGAGCTGTTTTTT
CDR3 protein: CATRSWAGGIGELFF

clone size: NA
J gene: TRBJ2-1
D gene: TRBD2
V gene: TRBV20-1
CDR3 DNA: TGCAGTGCTAGTGGCGGGAGCAACAATGAGCAGTTCTTC
CDR3 protein: CSASGGSNNEQFF

clone size: NA
J gene: TRBJ2-5
D gene: NA
V gene: TRBV30
CDR3 DNA: TGTGCCTGGAGTCTAGATCCGCCAGAGACCCAGTACTTC
CDR3 protein: CAWSLDPPETQYF

clone size: NA
J gene: TRBJ1-1
D gene: NA
V gene: TRBV2
CDR3 DNA: TGTGCCAGCAGTGAAACCCCGGCGGGGCCTGAAGCTTTCTTT
CDR3 protein: CASSETPAGPEAFF